Presented here are 15 T cell receptor beta chains from one specimen sequenced in a study of OX40 agonist ivuxolimab in advanced cancers. Using immunoSEQ multiplex PCR, the repertoire was profiled, and TCRdb retains in-frame clones only, with some absent. There are 99,000 or so clones in the sample; roughly four fifths occur only once, and around 5.9% lies in the top ten. The sample consisted of CD4+ or CD8+ T cells sorted from blood, taken in a trial of the OX40 agonist ivuxolimab. Every receptor here comes from an adult with an advanced solid tumor such as melanoma, head and neck, liver or kidney cancer.

The rearrangement uses TRBV4-3 and TRBJ2-7; D gene uncertain. V was clipped by 0 bases and J by 9 bases, with 18 bases between them. The CDR3 runs to 15 residues. Germline assignment: CDR1 LGHNA and CDR2 YSLEER. DNA for the CDR3: TGCGCCAGCAGCCAAGAGGTTGGGGTAACCGGCGGGCAGTACTTC. Its translation: CASSQEVGVTGGQYF.

The CDR3 coding sequence is TGTGCCAGCAGTTTTGTGAGCGGGACAGGGGACAATGAGCAGTTCTTC. Translation gives CASSFVSGTGDNEQFF. The chain joins TRBV5-6 to TRBJ2-1; 10 bases map to TRBD1. CDR1 and CDR2 (germline): SGHDT, YYEEEE. The CDR3 runs 16 residues. J gave up 5 bases and V 5 bases, and 10 bases lay outside the gene matches.

This sequence joins TRBV9 and TRBJ2-6; the match to TRBD2 covers 10 bases. Germline CDR1 is SGDLS and CDR2 is YYNGEE. The length of the CDR3 is 19 residues. Losses at the gene ends were 0 bases for V and 0 bases for J; bases not matched to a gene: 6. CDR3 coding DNA: TGTGCCAGCAGCGTAGGCTCACTAGCGGGGAACTCTGGGGCCAACGTCCTGACTTTC. Protein product: CASSVGSLAGNSGANVLTF.

This clone was found a few times. This rearrangement joins TRBV2 to TRBJ2-1, with D hard to call. Per the germline V gene, CDR1 is SNHLY and CDR2 is FYNNEI. The CDR3 contains 15 residues. V was shortened by 4 bases and J by 2 bases, with 12 bases between the two germline ends. The CDR3 reads CASSGLGNAYNEQFF. CDR3 coding DNA: TGTGCCAGCAGTGGACTTGGCAACGCCTACAATGAGCAGTTCTTC.

This chain connects TRBV11-2 to TRBJ2-3; 9 bases map to TRBD1. This CDR3 has 17 amino acids. V shed 2 bases, J shed 4 bases, and the junction held 10 bases outside the gene matches. Germline CDR1 is SGHAT and CDR2 is FQNNGV. The CDR3 DNA sequence: TGTGCCAGCAGCTTAACTGGCCGGGACAGGGACGCAGATACGCAGTATTTT. As protein: CASSLTGRDRDADTQYF. The variable domain in full, completed from reference TRBV11-2 and TRBJ2-3, reads EAGVAQSPRYKIIEKRQSVAFWCNPISGHATLYWYQQILGQGPKLLIQFQNNGVVDDSQLPKDRFSAERLKGVDSTLKIQPAKLEDSAVYLCASSLTGRDRDADTQYFGPGTRLTVL.

The V gene is TRBV7-3, the J gene TRBJ2-7, with 8 bases lining up with TRBD1. With 0 bases clipped from V and 7 bases from J, the junction kept 5 bases outside the gene matches. From germline, CDR1 is SGHTA and CDR2 FQGTGA. The CDR3 is 14 residues long. In nucleotides, the CDR3 is TGTGCCAGCAGCTTAACGCCAGGGGGCTTAGAGCAGTACTTC. Residues: CASSLTPGGLEQYF.

The V call is TRBV10-1, the J call TRBJ2-3, with a possible D match to TRBD2 (7 bases). Between the trimmed V and J ends, which lost 5 bases and 4 bases, there was a span of 13 bases. Germline V gene sequence: CDR1 WNHNN, CDR2 SYGVQD (reference sequence). The CDR3 length is 14 residues. In DNA, the CDR3 is TGCGCCAGCAGTAAAGGGGGGGACGCAGATACGCAGTATTTT. Translated: CASSKGGDADTQYF.

A remark on this clone: Other nucleotide sequences in the sample specify the same CDR3. This sequence joins TRBV5-1 and TRBJ2-6; possibly TRBD1 or TRBD2 for D (6 bases each). Trimming cost V 7 bases and J 4 bases, with 15 bases left between them. The CDR3 spans 15 residues. Germline CDR1 reads SGHRS; CDR2 reads YFSETQ. CDR3 sequence reads: CASSRGGPGANVLTF. The CDR3 nucleotides are TGCGCCAGCTCCCGAGGGGGGCCCGGGGCCAACGTCCTGACTTTC.

The V call is TRBV9, the J call TRBJ2-1, with D perhaps TRBD2 (6 bases). Germline loops: CDR1 SGDLS, CDR2 YYNGEE. The V end was cut by 0 bases, the J end by 7 bases, with 17 bases between. This CDR3 region has 16 residues. CDR3 in DNA: TGTGCCAGCAGCGTAGTAGGGACTCCCATCGGTAATGAGCAGTTCTTC. Protein product: CASSVVGTPIGNEQFF.

This chain links TRBV5-1 with TRBJ1-2; 8 nucleotides agree with TRBD1. The CDR3 is made up of 13 amino acids. Germline CDR1 is SGHRS and CDR2 is YFSETQ. The V gene end was trimmed by 4 bases and the J gene end by 5 bases; junction bases not matched to a gene: 4. As DNA, the CDR3 is TGCGCCAGCAGCGTACAGGGGGATTATGGCTACACCTTC. Translated: CASSVQGDYGYTF.

The J gene is TRBJ1-3, the V gene TRBV6-6; D gene unclear. Germline CDR1 reads MNHNY; CDR2 reads SVGAGI (reference sequence). Trimming took 4 bases from V and 8 from J, leaving 6 bases between them. The CDR3 sequence is 11 residues long. CDR3 bases: TGTGCCAGCAGTTCGACCGACACCATATATTTT. It is translated as CASSSTDTIYF.

The sample holds a few counts of this clone. The chain joins TRBV12-5 to TRBJ1-2; possibly TRBD1 for D (5 bases). This CDR3 comprises 11 residues. V dropped 6 bases and J dropped 8 bases, with 10 bases sitting between them. Per germline, CDR1 LGHNT and CDR2 FRNRAP. CDR3 coding DNA: TGTGCTAGTGGCCCAGGGTCCGGCTACACCTTC. It translates to CASGPGSGYTF.

This clone was detected once. The J gene is TRBJ2-7, the V gene TRBV6-1; maybe TRBD2 (5 bases). There are 16 residues in the CDR3. V shed 0 bases and J shed 1 base, with 13 bases lying between them. Germline V gene lookup returns CDR1 MNHNS and CDR2 SASEGT. CDR3 protein: CASSEAEAGPSYEQYF. Here the CDR3 DNA reads TGTGCCAGCAGTGAAGCGGAGGCAGGTCCTTCCTACGAGCAGTACTTC.

The gene calls are TRBV6-5 and TRBJ1-1; D not resolved. Germline V gene data show CDR1 as MNHEY and CDR2 as SVGAGI. This CDR3 comprises 15 residues. The V end lost 1 base, the J end lost 1 base, and 10 bases lay between the germline ends. The CDR3 sequence: CASSYYTPENTEAFF. The DNA for the CDR3 is TGTGCCAGCAGTTACTACACTCCCGAGAACACTGAAGCTTTCTTT.

The chain joins TRBV27 to TRBJ1-4; 7 bases match TRBD1. Germline V gene sequence: CDR1 MNHEY, CDR2 SMNVEV (reference sequence). The V segment lost 0 bases and the J segment 7 bases; nucleotides outside the gene matches: 20. The CDR3 length is 20 residues. CDR3 amino acids: CASSLSYSTGIMRSGEKLFF. For the CDR3, the DNA is TGTGCCAGCAGTTTATCCTACTCGACAGGGATCATGAGGTCTGGTGAAAAACTGTTTTTT.